The present T cell receptor (beta chain) was sequenced within a study of T cell repertoires in cytomegalovirus infection (dated by TCRdb to the late 2010s). Context from the whole study: Because public TCR beta signatures pointed to carriage of CMV infection together with the matching HLA type, the HLA type of each donor mattered for the analysis.

Turning to this clonotype: The specificity of this receptor is unknown. Base qualities are not at hand, and no much larger clone is one base apart.

The reads were generated on an Illumina HiSeq 1500. The public reads were run again by TCRdb, first through fastp at Q25 and then through MiXCR, and only productive beta chains were kept. Identical CDR3 protein sequences are pooled into one entry, listed with their most common genes and DNA. This sample is represented by 250,000 to 300,000 distinct CDR3 sequences; 15% to 20% of them were singletons. The ten largest make up 40% to 55% of the sample. Overall study results and their limits: Carriers of CMV infection plus the relevant HLA type were discriminated by the cumulative frequency of public TCR beta family members in the study cohort and in an independent approximately 350-donor cohort. The ex vivo response was dominated by HLA-C-restricted CMV-specific TCR beta clonotypes, which also provided the single most frequent clonotype in two of eight donors.

V is shortened by 1 base, J by 1 base, and the region joining them spans 7 bases. Reading the germline V gene gives CDR1 SQVTM and CDR2 ANQGSEA. From cysteine to phenylalanine, the CDR3 is 13 amino acids long. The CDR3 DNA has 39 bases and is translated from base 1. The clonotype originates from a human donor in good health (CMV status not recorded). Some clones in this sample may be carry-over from other donors' samples. Here the chain combines TRBV29-1 and TRBJ1-1; the D gene is not confidently resolved. The sequencing input was CD8+ T cells from PBMCs. Here is the DNA: TGCAGCGTTGAAGTACCGGGGAACACTGAAGCTTTCTTT. Its translation is CSVEVPGNTEAFF.